This TCR beta chain was documented in a study of T cell responses to AZD1222 COVID-19 vaccine. Overall study: Second-dose groups at about 4 or about 12 weeks were pooled.

CDR3 size: 14 residues. V was cut by 0 bases and J by 6 bases, with 11 bases left in between. The germline V gene has CDR1 MNHEY and CDR2 SVGEGT. The method was immunoSEQ multiplex PCR; TCRdb's version includes in-frame clones alone and lacks a portion of them. The sample records some 100,000 clones, less than 95% being singletons. The receptor was derived from an adult in good health. The input for sequencing was peripheral blood, taken on day 0 of AZD1222 vaccination. The genes are TRBV6-2 or TRBV6-3 and TRBJ1-2; weak D call: TRBD1 (6 bases). CDR3 amino acids: CASSYSTGHDGYTF. CDR3 bases: TGTGCCAGCAGTTACTCGACGGGACATGATGGCTACACCTTC.